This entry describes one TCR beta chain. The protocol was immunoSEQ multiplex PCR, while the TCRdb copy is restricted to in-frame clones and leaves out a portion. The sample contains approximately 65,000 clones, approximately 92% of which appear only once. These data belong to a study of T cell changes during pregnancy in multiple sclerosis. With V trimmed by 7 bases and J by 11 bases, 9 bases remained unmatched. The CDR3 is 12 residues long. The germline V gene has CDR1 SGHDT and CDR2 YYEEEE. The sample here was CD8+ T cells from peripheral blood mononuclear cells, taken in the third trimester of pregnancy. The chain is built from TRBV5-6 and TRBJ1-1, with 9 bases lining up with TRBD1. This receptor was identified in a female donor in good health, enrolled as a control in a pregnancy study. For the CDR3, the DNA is TGTGCCAGCTTGGGCCCCGACAGGGGGGCTTTCTTT. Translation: CASLGPDRGAFF.